The table lists the clone carrying this T cell receptor beta chain with many counts. In building TCR beta libraries, iRepertoire HTBI primers were used together with Arm-PCR of CDR3 regions. TCRdb reprocessed the multiplex PCR reads via MiXCR and lists one record per CDR3 protein. The sample yields more than 350,000 distinct CDR3 sequences, roughly a fifth seen once. The data were obtained in a study of regulatory T cells in long-lasting Graves disease. Germline CDR1 reads DFQATT; CDR2 reads SNEGSKA (reference sequence). The CDR3 runs to 11 residues. Trimming removed 8 bases from V and 3 bases from J, with 11 bases in between. Specified time point: persistent/refractory GD, antithyroid drugs over 5 years with positive TRAb. PBMC-extracted RNA yielded the TCR library.

The origin of this receptor is a female donor with Graves disease. This chain joins TRBV20-1 and TRBJ2-7; unclear D gene. The sequences come from peripheral blood mononuclear cells (PBMCs), collected when the disease was refractory, from a patient treated with antithyroid drugs. CDR3 in DNA: TGCAGTCCGATCGAAAACTACGAGCAGTACTTC. Its protein product is CSPIENYEQYF.